These 28 T cell receptor beta chains share one sample of origin, sequenced in a study of T-cell memory formation after mild COVID-19. Each CDR3 protein gets one entry after TCRdb re-called the 5' RACE reads with MiXCR. The data hold tens of thousands of distinct CDR3 sequences, with about 13% observed a single time. Sample: PBMCs or a T cell subset sorted from them (not recorded which). These receptors were collected from an adult woman who had mild COVID-19 (a few samples of this study predate the infection). Cell type and time point are not known.

This clonotype was found a few times. The V call is TRBV29-1, the J call TRBJ2-1; no clear D. Germline-derived CDR1 and CDR2 are SQVTM and ANQGSEA. V was trimmed by 3 bases and J by 1 base, leaving 4 bases between them. The CDR3 extends over 12 amino acids. The CDR3 spells CSVDQSYNEQFF. CDR3 nucleotide sequence: TGCAGCGTTGACCAGTCCTACAATGAGCAGTTCTTC.

The table lists this clonotype with a few counts. V and J are TRBV12-3 or TRBV12-4 and TRBJ1-5; D unresolved. Between the trimmed V and J ends, which lost 8 bases and 3 bases, there was a span of 11 bases. The CDR3 sequence is 13 residues long. The CDR3 protein is CASRASVNQPQHF. The DNA of the CDR3 is TGTGCCAGCCGTGCAAGCGTCAATCAGCCCCAGCATTTT.

The gene calls are TRBV7-2 and TRBJ1-2; the D gene is possibly TRBD1 (5 bases). This CDR3 region has 17 residues. Germline V gives CDR1 SGHTA, CDR2 FQGNSA. Between the trimmed V and J ends, which lost 6 bases and 1 base, there was a span of 21 bases. The CDR3 region has the DNA TGTGCCAGCAGAAGTCAGGGTCGGGAAAGGAGTAACTATGGCTACACCTTC. This sequence encodes CASRSQGRERSNYGYTF.

This clonotype has a handful of counts. The V gene is TRBV7-3, the J gene TRBJ2-3; 8 nucleotides align to TRBD2. Trimming took 3 bases from V and 0 from J; bases not matched to a gene: 2. There are 15 residues in the CDR3. CDR1 is SGHTA and CDR2 is FQGTGA in the germline V gene. DNA of the CDR3: TGTGCCAGCAGCTTTAGCGGGGAAAGCACAGATACGCAGTATTTT. This encodes CASSFSGESTDTQYF.

This clonotype was counted only a few times. V is TRBV12-3 or TRBV12-4 and J is TRBJ2-2, with 10 bases aligning to TRBD2. V lost 5 bases to trimming and J lost 7 bases; unmatched junction nucleotides: 13. The CDR3 runs to 17 residues. CDR3 loop: CASSPTSGRAWGGELFF. As DNA, the CDR3 is TGTGCCAGCAGTCCGACTAGCGGGCGGGCTTGGGGCGGGGAGCTGTTTTTT.

The chain recombines TRBV5-5 with TRBJ2-7; D is uncertain. The CDR3 contains 14 residues. V was shortened by 0 bases and J by 0 bases, with 7 bases between the two germline ends. Germline values: CDR1 SGHKS, CDR2 YYEKEE (reference sequence). The CDR3 here is CASSLEAYSYEQYF. Written as DNA, the CDR3 is TGTGCCAGCAGCTTGGAGGCCTACTCCTACGAGCAGTACTTC.

This clonotype turned up a few times. The CDR3 DNA follows: TGCGCCAGTACCCCGGGGACAGGGGTCTCCTACGAGCAGTACTTC. Translation gives CASTPGTGVSYEQYF. The V call is TRBV5-1, the J call TRBJ2-7; 10 bases are a match to TRBD1. The CDR3 extends over 15 amino acids. V shed 8 bases, J shed 0 bases, and the junction held 8 bases outside the gene matches. CDR1 and CDR2 from the germline V gene are SGHRS and YFSETQ.

This clonotype occurred a few times. The chain uses TRBV3-1 and TRBJ1-1; D not certain. CDR1 and CDR2 from the germline V gene are LGHDT and YNNKEL (reference sequence). The CDR3 spans 13 residues. V shed 4 bases and J shed 0 bases, with 6 bases lying between them. CDR3 sequence reads: CASSPNMNTEAFF. Here the CDR3 DNA reads TGTGCCAGCAGCCCCAACATGAACACTGAAGCTTTCTTT.

V and J are TRBV29-1 and TRBJ2-5; the D is unclear. The CDR3 consists of 11 residues. Trimming stripped 5 bases from V and 4 bases from J, with 8 bases between. CDR1 SQVTM and CDR2 ANQGSEA come from the germline V gene. CDR3 sequence: CSVPVGETQYF. The CDR3, as DNA: TGCAGCGTTCCAGTGGGAGAGACCCAGTACTTC.

This clonotype was picked up a small number of times. The J gene is TRBJ2-2, the V gene TRBV25-1, with 7 nucleotides matching TRBD2. CDR1 and CDR2 from the germline V gene are MGHDK and SYGVNS. J gave up 6 bases and V 2 bases, and 9 bases lay outside the gene matches. This CDR3 spans 16 amino acids. CDR3 DNA: TGTGCCAGCAGTGAACAGTGGGAGGGCCGATCCGGGGAGCTGTTTTTT. Translating gives CASSEQWEGRSGELFF.

The chain is built from TRBV7-8 and TRBJ2-5; D possibly corresponds to TRBD1 (5 bases). Germline V gives CDR1 SGHVS, CDR2 FQNEAQ. V lost 3 bases, J lost 4 bases, and 21 bases lay in between. The CDR3 is 17 amino acids. CDR3 bases: TGTGCCAGCAGCTTCGGCAGGGTTGTGGCAGGAACAGAGACCCAGTACTTC. The encoded protein is CASSFGRVVAGTETQYF.

The chain recombines TRBV2 with TRBJ2-5; D not resolved. This CDR3 has 16 residues. CDR1 and CDR2 (germline): SNHLY, FYNNEI. Trimming removed 2 bases from V and 2 bases from J, with 15 bases in between. CDR3 sequence: CASSEPPRLDQETQYF. Here the CDR3 DNA reads TGTGCCAGCAGTGAACCCCCAAGGCTAGATCAAGAGACCCAGTACTTC.

This clonotype came up a few times. V usage is TRBV7-9 and J usage is TRBJ2-1; 7 bases line up with TRBD1. The germline CDR1 and CDR2 sequences are SEHNR and FQNEAQ (reference sequence). The junction had 9 bases not matched to a gene; V was cut back by 1 base and J by 3 bases. CDR3 length: 17 residues. The CDR3 loop reads CASSLGEGAGHYNEQFF. The CDR3 bases are TGTGCCAGCAGCTTAGGCGAGGGGGCAGGGCACTACAATGAGCAGTTCTTC.

This clonotype was counted only a few times. The chain uses TRBV3-1 and TRBJ2-7, with D possibly being TRBD1 (6 bases). Germline V gene sequence: CDR1 LGHDT, CDR2 YNNKEL (reference sequence). This CDR3 contains 15 residues. The ends were cut back, 3 bases at V and 2 bases at J, with 14 bases in the middle. The CDR3, as DNA: TGTGCCAGCAGCCAGATCGGACAGACCACCTACGAGCAGTACTTC. Translation: CASSQIGQTTYEQYF.

This clonotype has more than one count but fewer than ten. The chain employs TRBV9 and TRBJ2-1; 15 bases line up with TRBD2. CDR1 and CDR2 (germline): SGDLS, YYNGEE. J was trimmed by 3 bases and V by 3 bases; bases with no gene match: 1. CDR3 length equals 16 residues. The CDR3 nucleotides are TGTGCCAGCAGCGCGGGACTAGCGGGAGGCTACAATGAGCAGTTCTTC. This sequence encodes CASSAGLAGGYNEQFF.

V gene TRBV4-1 combines with J gene TRBJ1-1; tentative D call: TRBD1 (5 bases). This CDR3 has 14 amino acids. Trimming pared 4 bases from V and 8 bases from J, leaving 17 bases between. Germline V lookup: CDR1 MGHRA, CDR2 YSYEKL. The CDR3, as DNA: TGCGCCAGCAGCCGCGGGACTGCACAGAACGAAGCTTTCTTT. It codes for CASSRGTAQNEAFF.

This clonotype has more than one count but fewer than ten. The V gene is TRBV6-5, the J gene TRBJ2-1; 10 bases match TRBD2. This CDR3 is built from 16 residues. V was pared by 9 bases and J by 3 bases, with 11 bases of the junction left unmatched. Germline V lookup: CDR1 MNHEY, CDR2 SVGAGI. The CDR3 bases are TGTGCCAGTCGTTACCAAAGCGGGGGGGGCTACAATGAGCAGTTCTTC. Translation gives CASRYQSGGGYNEQFF.

This clonotype was picked up a small number of times. The chain links TRBV12-3 or TRBV12-4 to TRBJ2-1; 9 bases fit TRBD2. The CDR3 consists of 17 residues. V shed 3 bases and J 10 bases; nucleotides not matched to a gene: 16. CDR3 DNA sequence: TGTGCCAGCAGTTTGCCTACCCCGGGACTAGCAATAAGGGAGCAGTTCTTC. This translates into CASSLPTPGLAIREQFF.

This clonotype was counted many times. J is TRBJ2-4 and V is TRBV5-1; the D gene is possibly TRBD2 (5 bases). V was cut by 4 bases and J by 0 bases, with 20 bases left in between. This CDR3 region has 18 residues. CDR1 is SGHRS and CDR2 is YFSETQ in the germline V gene. The CDR3 spells CASSPSDGVPLAKNIQYF. CDR3 in DNA: TGCGCCAGCAGCCCCTCGGACGGGGTCCCCCTAGCCAAAAACATTCAGTACTTC.

The chain carries TRBV29-1 and TRBJ2-1; possibly TRBD2 for D (6 bases). V shed 3 bases and J shed 6 bases, with 18 bases lying between them. The length of the CDR3 is 15 residues. Per germline, CDR1 SQVTM and CDR2 ANQGSEA. The CDR3 bases are TGCAGCGTTGATGGTCGGGCGGGATGGTTCAATGAGCAGTTCTTC. Amino acids: CSVDGRAGWFNEQFF.

Only a few counts were recorded for this clonotype. This chain links TRBV7-3 with TRBJ1-1, with D possibly matching TRBD1 (5 bases). From germline, CDR1 is SGHTA and CDR2 FQGTGA. Trimming took 8 bases from V and 1 from J, leaving 11 bases between them. This CDR3 is 13 amino acids long. The CDR3 DNA reads TGTGCCAGCGCCGAGGGGAAGAACACTGAAGCTTTCTTT. Translating it yields CASAEGKNTEAFF.

A few counts support this clonotype. This chain joins TRBV15 and TRBJ1-1; D is ambiguous. CDR3 length equals 13 residues. CDR1 is LNHNV and CDR2 is YYDKDF in the germline V gene (reference sequence). Trimming removed 1 base at V and 4 bases at J, with 7 bases between. Here the CDR3 DNA reads TGTGCCACCAGCAGAGGTGTTGGCACTGAAGCTTTCTTT. Translated, it gives CATSRGVGTEAFF.

This clonotype is hyperexpanded (1% or more) by share. J is TRBJ2-3 and V is TRBV5-1; D is perhaps TRBD1 (5 bases). The CDR3 is made up of 16 amino acids. Germline values: CDR1 SGHRS, CDR2 YFSETQ. V dropped 0 bases and J dropped 1 base, with 12 bases sitting between them. As DNA, the CDR3 is TGCGCCAGCAGCTTGGCCCAGGTGACAGGCACAGATACGCAGTATTTT. This encodes CASSLAQVTGTDTQYF.

This clonotype was seen only a few times. The rearrangement links TRBV7-9 to TRBJ2-1; D gene unclear. There are 15 residues in the CDR3. Germline V gives CDR1 SEHNR, CDR2 FQNEAQ (reference sequence). The V end was cut by 5 bases, the J end by 7 bases, with 18 bases between. CDR3 loop: CASSRTLELSNEQFF. The CDR3 DNA reads TGTGCCAGCAGCCGGACCCTCGAACTCTCAAATGAGCAGTTCTTC.

This clonotype was found a few times. This chain links TRBV6-2 or TRBV6-3 with TRBJ2-1; TRBD1 agrees at 9 bases. The CDR3 has 16 residues. The J segment lost 4 bases and the V segment lost 0 bases, leaving 4 bases of the junction unmatched. CDR1 is MNHEY and CDR2 is SVGEGT in the germline V gene. CDR3 residues: CASSYSRTGVYNEQFF. The CDR3 nucleotides read TGTGCCAGCAGTTACTCCCGGACAGGGGTATACAATGAGCAGTTCTTC.

The chain is built from TRBV20-1 and TRBJ2-5, with D unclear. CDR3 length: 12 amino acids. The V gene's germline CDR1 is DFQATT and CDR2 SNEGSKA (reference sequence). The V end lost 5 bases, the J end lost 5 bases, and 12 bases lay between the germline ends. DNA of the CDR3: TGCAGTGCTCTGAGTGGGAAGGAGACCCAGTACTTC. This codes for CSALSGKETQYF.

This clonotype appeared a few times. CDR3 protein: CSAPALDRDLSYEQYF. The CDR3 coding sequence is TGCAGTGCCCCGGCCCTCGACAGGGACCTCTCCTACGAGCAGTACTTC. The chain employs TRBV20-1 and TRBJ2-7, with 7 nucleotides matching TRBD1. The CDR3 covers 16 residues. The germline V gene encodes CDR1 DFQATT and CDR2 SNEGSKA (reference sequence). V shed 6 bases and J 0 bases; nucleotides not matched to a gene: 14.

The chain joins TRBV7-6 to TRBJ1-5; D is perhaps TRBD1 (6 bases). CDR3 length: 16 amino acids. Germline V gene lookup returns CDR1 SGHVS and CDR2 FNYEAQ. The germline V and J ends were trimmed by 0 bases and 7 bases, with 16 bases remaining between them. CDR3: CASSLAPAGADQPQHF. The DNA for the CDR3 is TGTGCCAGCAGCTTAGCGCCGGCAGGGGCGGACCAGCCCCAGCATTTT.